The present TCR beta chain was sequenced within a study of low-dose radiotherapy and immunotherapy resistance in tumors. Across the whole study: Those assigned to Cohort 2 were treated with 1 Gy per fraction every two weeks (13 Gy in total over 26 weeks).

Documented time point: after trial treatment. Indicated treatment: LDRT plus nivolumab, ipilimumab, low-dose cyclophosphamide and aspirin (RACIN trial). Each donor was administered nivolumab, ipilimumab, aspirin, low-dose cyclophosphamide and low-dose radiotherapy. Patients qualified if they had advanced solid tumors that lacked tumor-infiltrating lymphocytes. Points on this clonotype: This likely traces to a read error, being one base from a far larger clone.

Covering alpha and beta chains, TRAV- and TRBV-specific primers were used for the first-strand cDNA. TCR amplification ran 20 PCR cycles using constant-region and V-primer adapter primers. TCRdb re-derived calls from the reads in MiXCR, one entry per CDR3 protein. This sample has more than 70,000 distinct CDR3 sequences, with less than 25% found just once. Germline-derived CDR1 and CDR2 are SGHRS and YFSETQ. Trimming took 3 bases from V and 7 from J; bases not matched to a gene: 13. The CDR3 spans 15 residues. Sample: PBMCs, taken after low-dose radiotherapy plus immunotherapy. This TCR came from a female donor with ovarian cancer. The chain employs TRBV5-1 and TRBJ2-7; 7 bases are shared with TRBD2. CDR3 protein: CASSSSWTSHNEQYF. Here the CDR3 DNA reads TGCGCCAGCAGCTCATCCTGGACTAGTCACAATGAGCAGTACTTC. Filled out from reference TRBV5-1 and TRBJ2-7, the complete variable domain reads KAGVTQTPRYLIKTRGQQVTLSCSPISGHRSVSWYQQTPGQGLQFLFEYFSETQRNKGNFPGRFSGRQFSNSRSEMNVSTLELGDSALYLCASSSSWTSHNEQYFGPGTRLTVT.